These 14 T cell receptor beta chains were all obtained from the same sample, sequenced in a study of T cell responses to AZD1222 COVID-19 vaccine. Here immunoSEQ multiplex PCR was the method, and the copy in TCRdb shows in-frame clones only, minus some. Of about 150,000 clones in the sample, around 89% were seen once. The material sequenced was peripheral blood, taken on day 0 of AZD1222 vaccination. Receptors originate from an adult in good health.

The chain recombines TRBV18 with TRBJ2-3; 11 bases align to TRBD2. Trimming took 0 bases from V and 1 from J; bases not matched to a gene: 3. The CDR3 consists of 17 residues. Looked up from germline, CDR1 is KGHSH and CDR2 is LQKENI. CDR3 amino acids: CASSPPSGRAGTDTQYF. The CDR3 DNA reads TGTGCCAGCTCACCACCTAGCGGGAGGGCCGGCACAGATACGCAGTATTTT.

This sequence joins TRBV24-1 and TRBJ1-2, with no clear D. The CDR3 has 11 amino acids. The germline gives CDR1 KGHDR, CDR2 SFDVKD. Trimming removed 5 bases from V and 4 bases from J, with 4 bases in between. The CDR3 DNA sequence: TGTGCCACCAGTGGACTCTATGGCTACACCTTC. It yields the protein CATSGLYGYTF.

The V gene is TRBV18, the J gene TRBJ1-5; 7 bases match TRBD1. The CDR3 totals 17 residues. The junction had 14 bases not matched to a gene; V was cut back by 6 bases and J by 3 bases. Germline V lookup: CDR1 KGHSH, CDR2 LQKENI. CDR3 bases: TGTGCCAGCTCCTCGACAGGGATTTCTGTAGACAATCAGCCCCAGCATTTT. Its translation: CASSSTGISVDNQPQHF.

The rearrangement links TRBV5-1 to TRBJ1-1, with D hard to call. CDR1 and CDR2 (germline): SGHRS, YFSETQ. Trimming shortened V by 1 base and J by 2 bases, and 6 bases separated the two germline ends. The CDR3 has 13 residues. The CDR3 sequence: CASSLTLNTEAFF. CDR3 nucleotides: TGCGCCAGCAGCTTGACACTAAACACTGAAGCTTTCTTT.

The chain is built from TRBV5-6 and TRBJ2-7, with D unclear. The CDR3 runs 16 residues. Trimming pared 3 bases from V and 4 bases from J, leaving 20 bases between. Germline V gene sequence: CDR1 SGHDT, CDR2 YYEEEE. The CDR3 here is CASSSPLPGPPYEQYF. As DNA, the CDR3 is TGTGCCAGCAGCTCACCCCTCCCCGGTCCCCCTTACGAGCAGTACTTC. Full variable domain (missing parts from reference TRBV5-6 and TRBJ2-7): DAGVTQSPTHLIKTRGQQVTLRCSPKSGHDTVSWYQQALGQGPQFIFQYYEEEERQRGNFPDRFSGHQFPNYSSELNVNALLLGDSALYLCASSSPLPGPPYEQYFGPGTRLTVT.

This clone was recorded once. This rearrangement joins TRBV28 to TRBJ1-5; 8 bases fit TRBD1. The ends lost 4 bases at V and 7 bases at J; junction bases unmatched: 9. The CDR3 runs to 15 residues. Germline CDR1 reads MDHEN; CDR2 reads SYDVKM. For the CDR3, the DNA is TGTGCCAGCAGTTCCCCGGACAGGGCGCGGCAGCCCCAGCATTTT. This codes for CASSSPDRARQPQHF.

The chain carries TRBV2 and TRBJ2-7; the D gene is possibly TRBD1 (6 bases). Per germline, CDR1 SNHLY and CDR2 FYNNEI. This CDR3 is built from 13 residues. Trimming took 6 bases from V and 6 from J, leaving 15 bases between them. Here the CDR3 DNA reads TGTGCCAGCAGGACGACAGGACCCCTCGAGCAGTACTTC. Its translation: CASRTTGPLEQYF.

CDR3 protein: CASSPDSSNQPQHF. In DNA, the CDR3 is TGTGCCAGCAGTCCGGACAGTAGCAATCAGCCCCAGCATTTT. The genes are TRBV28 and TRBJ1-5; possibly TRBD1 for D (6 bases). The germline V gene has CDR1 MDHEN and CDR2 SYDVKM. There are 14 residues in the CDR3. V was cut by 5 bases and J by 0 bases, with 8 bases left in between. Complete variable domain (other parts from reference TRBV28 and TRBJ1-5): DVKVTQSSRYLVKRTGEKVFLECVQDMDHENMFWYRQDPGLGLRLIYFSYDVKMKEKGDIPEGYSVSREKKERFSLILESASTNQTSMYLCASSPDSSNQPQHFGDGTRLSIL.

This clone occurred a few times. The chain joins TRBV18 to TRBJ2-2; no reliable D call. V was cut by 8 bases and J by 7 bases, with 14 bases left in between. The CDR3 consists of 13 residues. Germline V gene lookup returns CDR1 KGHSH and CDR2 LQKENI. The CDR3 bases are TGTGCCAGCGAGTTTACGCCACTCGGGGAGCTGTTTTTT. Translation gives CASEFTPLGELFF.

The chain couples TRBV25-1 to TRBJ2-1; 8 nucleotides align to TRBD2. The V gene's germline CDR1 is MGHDK and CDR2 SYGVNS. Trimming took 2 bases from V and 0 from J; bases not matched to a gene: 9. The CDR3 runs 18 residues. CDR3 amino acids: CASSEVGPSGFSYNEQFF. In DNA form, the CDR3 reads TGTGCCAGCAGTGAAGTAGGACCTAGCGGGTTCTCCTACAATGAGCAGTTCTTC.

This sequence joins TRBV4-1 and TRBJ2-7; 10 bases match TRBD1. After removal of 4 bases from V and 3 bases from J, the junction contained 0 bases not matched to a gene. Germline values: CDR1 MGHRA, CDR2 YSYEKL. The CDR3 runs 13 residues. The CDR3 nucleotides read TGCGCCAGCAGCCGGGACAGGGGCTACGAGCAGTACTTC. Protein: CASSRDRGYEQYF.

This clone was observed a few times. The chain uses TRBV7-9 and TRBJ2-7; 7 positions match TRBD1. This CDR3 contains 16 residues. Germline values: CDR1 SEHNR, CDR2 FQNEAQ (reference sequence). Trimming at V came to 7 bases and at J to 4 bases, leaving 16 bases not matched to a gene. The CDR3 DNA reads TGTGCCAGCATCCCAAGGGACACAGAGGGGGCATACGAGCAGTACTTC. It specifies CASIPRDTEGAYEQYF.

The chain is built from TRBV28 and TRBJ1-1; D not certain. Trimming left V 1 base short and J 1 base short, with 7 bases between. CDR1 and CDR2 from the germline V gene are MDHEN and SYDVKM. This CDR3 contains 14 residues. CDR3 bases: TGTGCCAGCAGTTTATTTACCGAGAACACTGAAGCTTTCTTT. It codes for CASSLFTENTEAFF.

The rearrangement links TRBV7-3 to TRBJ2-1, with 11 bases identical to TRBD2. Unmatched junction bases numbered 3, after V lost 0 bases and J lost 8 bases. From germline, CDR1 is SGHTA and CDR2 FQGTGA. The CDR3 totals 15 residues. Here the CDR3 reads CASSLTTSGIHEQFF. For the CDR3, the DNA is TGTGCCAGCAGCTTAACGACTAGCGGGATCCATGAGCAGTTCTTC.